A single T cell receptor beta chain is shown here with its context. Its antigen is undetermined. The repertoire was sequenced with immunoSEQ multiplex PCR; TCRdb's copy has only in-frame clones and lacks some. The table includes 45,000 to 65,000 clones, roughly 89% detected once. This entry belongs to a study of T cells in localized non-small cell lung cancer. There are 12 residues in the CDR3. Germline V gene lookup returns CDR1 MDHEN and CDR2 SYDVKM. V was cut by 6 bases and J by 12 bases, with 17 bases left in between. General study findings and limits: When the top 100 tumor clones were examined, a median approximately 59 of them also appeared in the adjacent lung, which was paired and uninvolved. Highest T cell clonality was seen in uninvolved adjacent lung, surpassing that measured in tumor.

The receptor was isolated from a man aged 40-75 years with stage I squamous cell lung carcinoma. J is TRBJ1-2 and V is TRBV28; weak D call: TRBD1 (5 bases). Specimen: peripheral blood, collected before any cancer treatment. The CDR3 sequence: CASRFPEGKDTF. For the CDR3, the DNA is TGTGCCAGCAGATTCCCAGAGGGGAAGGACACCTTC.